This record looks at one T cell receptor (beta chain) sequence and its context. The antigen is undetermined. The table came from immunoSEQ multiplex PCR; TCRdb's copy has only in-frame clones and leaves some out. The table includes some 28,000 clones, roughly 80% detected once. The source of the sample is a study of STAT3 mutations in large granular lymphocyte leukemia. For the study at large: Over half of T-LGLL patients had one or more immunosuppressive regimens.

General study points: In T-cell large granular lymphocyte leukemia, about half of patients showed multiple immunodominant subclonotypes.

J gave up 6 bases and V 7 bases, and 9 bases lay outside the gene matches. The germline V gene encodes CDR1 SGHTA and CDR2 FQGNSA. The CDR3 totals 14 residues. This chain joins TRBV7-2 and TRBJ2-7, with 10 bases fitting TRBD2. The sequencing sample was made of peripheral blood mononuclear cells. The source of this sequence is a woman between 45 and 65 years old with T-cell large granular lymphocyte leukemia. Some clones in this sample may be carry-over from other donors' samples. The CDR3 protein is CASKTSGEYSEQYF. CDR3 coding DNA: TGTGCCAGCAAAACTAGCGGGGAATATAGCGAGCAGTACTTC.